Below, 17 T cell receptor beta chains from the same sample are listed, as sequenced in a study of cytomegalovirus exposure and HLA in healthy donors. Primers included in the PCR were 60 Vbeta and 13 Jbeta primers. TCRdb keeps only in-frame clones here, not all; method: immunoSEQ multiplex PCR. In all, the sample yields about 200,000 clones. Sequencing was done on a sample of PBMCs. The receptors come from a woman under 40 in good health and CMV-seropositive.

CDR3 DNA: TGCGCCAGCAGCCAATTAATACTAGCGGGAAGAGAGACCCAGTACTTC. As protein: CASSQLILAGRETQYF. This chain links TRBV4-1 with TRBJ2-5, with 10 bases fitting TRBD2. Germline assignment: CDR1 MGHRA and CDR2 YSYEKL. CDR3 size: 16 residues. Trimming cost V 2 bases and J 4 bases; bases outside gene matches: 7.

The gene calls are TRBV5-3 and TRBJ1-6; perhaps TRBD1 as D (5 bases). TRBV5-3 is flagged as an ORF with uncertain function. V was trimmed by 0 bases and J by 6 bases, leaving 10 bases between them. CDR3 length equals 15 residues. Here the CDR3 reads CARSLGGLANSPLHF. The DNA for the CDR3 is TGTGCCAGAAGCTTGGGGGGCCTGGCTAATTCACCCCTCCACTTT.

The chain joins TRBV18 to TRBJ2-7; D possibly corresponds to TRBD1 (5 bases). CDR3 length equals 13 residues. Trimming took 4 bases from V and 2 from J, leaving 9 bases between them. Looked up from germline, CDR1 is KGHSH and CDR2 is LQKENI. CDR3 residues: CASSLGAAYEQYF. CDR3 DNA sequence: TGTGCCAGCTCACTAGGGGCCGCCTACGAGCAGTACTTC. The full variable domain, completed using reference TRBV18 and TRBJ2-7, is NAGVMQNPRHLVRRRGQEARLRCSPMKGHSHVYWYRQLPEEGLKFMVYLQKENIIDESGMPKERFSAEFPKEGPSILRIQQVVRGDSAAYFCASSLGAAYEQYFGPGTRLTVT.

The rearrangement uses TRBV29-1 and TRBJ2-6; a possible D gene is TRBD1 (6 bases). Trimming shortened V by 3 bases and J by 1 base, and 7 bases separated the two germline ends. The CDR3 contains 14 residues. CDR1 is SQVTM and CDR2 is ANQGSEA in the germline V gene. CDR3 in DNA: TGCAGCGTTGATCAGGGGTCTGGGGCCAACGTCCTGACTTTC. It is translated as CSVDQGSGANVLTF.

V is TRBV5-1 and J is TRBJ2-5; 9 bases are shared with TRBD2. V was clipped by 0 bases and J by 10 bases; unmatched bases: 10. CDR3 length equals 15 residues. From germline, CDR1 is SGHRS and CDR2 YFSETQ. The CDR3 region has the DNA TGCGCCAGCAGCTTGGGTCTGCGGGGGGGCGCCGACCAGTACTTC. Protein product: CASSLGLRGGADQYF.

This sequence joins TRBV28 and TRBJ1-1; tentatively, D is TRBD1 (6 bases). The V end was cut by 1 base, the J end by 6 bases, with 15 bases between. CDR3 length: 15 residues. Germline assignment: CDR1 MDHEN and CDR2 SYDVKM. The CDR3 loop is CASSLSGRGVAEAFF. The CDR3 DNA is TGTGCCAGCAGTTTATCGGGCAGGGGAGTCGCTGAAGCTTTCTTT.

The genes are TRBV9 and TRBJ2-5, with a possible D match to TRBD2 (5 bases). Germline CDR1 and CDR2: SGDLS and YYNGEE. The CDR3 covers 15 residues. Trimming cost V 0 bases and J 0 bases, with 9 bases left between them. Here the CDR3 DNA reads TGTGCCAGCAGCGTAGCTCCTAGCCACCAAGAGACCCAGTACTTC. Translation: CASSVAPSHQETQYF. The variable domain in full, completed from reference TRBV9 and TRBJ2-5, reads DSGVTQTPKHLITATGQRVTLRCSPRSGDLSVYWYQQSLDQGLQFLIQYYNGEERAKGNILERFSAQQFPDLHSELNLSSLELGDSALYFCASSVAPSHQETQYFGPGTRLLVL.

In DNA form, the CDR3 reads TGTGCCAGCAGTGAAGCGACGGGGACATCTACATTTATGAACACTGAAGCTTTCTTT. Protein: CASSEATGTSTFMNTEAFF. The chain combines TRBV6-1 with TRBJ1-1; D is perhaps TRBD1 (6 bases). Germline CDR1 and CDR2: MNHNS and SASEGT. The CDR3 has 19 residues. V was pared by 0 bases and J by 0 bases, with 20 bases between.

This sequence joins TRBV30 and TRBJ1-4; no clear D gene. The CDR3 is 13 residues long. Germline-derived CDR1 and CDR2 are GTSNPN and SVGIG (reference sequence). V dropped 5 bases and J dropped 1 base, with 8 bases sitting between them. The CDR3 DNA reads TGTGCCTGGGCGGGTTTAACTAATGAAAAACTGTTTTTT. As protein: CAWAGLTNEKLFF.

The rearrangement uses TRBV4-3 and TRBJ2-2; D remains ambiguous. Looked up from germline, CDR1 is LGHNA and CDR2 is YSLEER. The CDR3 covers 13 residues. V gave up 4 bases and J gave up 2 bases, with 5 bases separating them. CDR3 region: CASSRSNTGELFF. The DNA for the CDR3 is TGCGCCAGCAGCCGTTCTAACACCGGGGAGCTGTTTTTT.

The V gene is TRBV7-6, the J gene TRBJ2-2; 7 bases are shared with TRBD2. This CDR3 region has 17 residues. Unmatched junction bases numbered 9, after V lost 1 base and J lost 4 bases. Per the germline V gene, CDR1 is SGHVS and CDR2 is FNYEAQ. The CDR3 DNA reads TGTGCCAGCAGCTTAGGGCCTGCGGCTAGCGGCACCGGGGAGCTGTTTTTT. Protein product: CASSLGPAASGTGELFF.

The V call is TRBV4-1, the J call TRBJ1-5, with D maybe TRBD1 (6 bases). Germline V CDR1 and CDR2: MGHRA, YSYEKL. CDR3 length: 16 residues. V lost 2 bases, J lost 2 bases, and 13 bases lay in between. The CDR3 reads CASSQLTGPGNQPQHF. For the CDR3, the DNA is TGCGCCAGCAGCCAACTTACAGGGCCTGGCAATCAGCCCCAGCATTTT.

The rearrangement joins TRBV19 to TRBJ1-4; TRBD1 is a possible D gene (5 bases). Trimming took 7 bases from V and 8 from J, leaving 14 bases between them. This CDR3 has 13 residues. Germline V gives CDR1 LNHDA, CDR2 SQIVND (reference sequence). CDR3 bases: TGTGCCAGTAATTTATGGGGCGGCGAAAAACTGTTTTTT. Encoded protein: CASNLWGGEKLFF.

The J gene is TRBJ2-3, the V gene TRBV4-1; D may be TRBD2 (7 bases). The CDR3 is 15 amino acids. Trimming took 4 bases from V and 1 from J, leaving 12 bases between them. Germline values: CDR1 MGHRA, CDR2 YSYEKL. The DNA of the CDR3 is TGCGCCAGCAGCCTTTTAGGGGGGGGCACAGATACGCAGTATTTT. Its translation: CASSLLGGGTDTQYF.

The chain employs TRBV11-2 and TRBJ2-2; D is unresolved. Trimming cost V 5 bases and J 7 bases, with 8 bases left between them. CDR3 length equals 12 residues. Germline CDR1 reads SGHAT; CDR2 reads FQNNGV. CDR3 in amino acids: CASSPIIGELFF. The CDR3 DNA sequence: TGTGCCAGCAGCCCTATCATCGGGGAGCTGTTTTTT.

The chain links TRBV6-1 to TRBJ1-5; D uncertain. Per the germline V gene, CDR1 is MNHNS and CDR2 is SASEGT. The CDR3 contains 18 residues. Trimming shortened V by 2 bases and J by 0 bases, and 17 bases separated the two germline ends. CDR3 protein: CASSEFNPRYYSNQPQHF. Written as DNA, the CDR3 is TGTGCCAGCAGTGAATTCAATCCTCGGTACTATAGCAATCAGCCCCAGCATTTT.

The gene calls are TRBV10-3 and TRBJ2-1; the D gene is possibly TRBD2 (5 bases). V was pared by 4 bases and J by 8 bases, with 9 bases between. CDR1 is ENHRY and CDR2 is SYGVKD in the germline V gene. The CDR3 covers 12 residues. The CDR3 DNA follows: TGTGCCATCAGTGTGGACGGGGATGAGCAGTTCTTC. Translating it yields CAISVDGDEQFF.